The following is a TCR beta chain sequence with its context. Germline V gene lookup returns CDR1 MRHNA and CDR2 SNTAGT. V was clipped by 2 bases and J by 4 bases; unmatched bases: 9. This CDR3 contains 16 residues. Every one of the donors was a Caucasian adult that lived in Nashville, Tennessee. Naive CD4+ cells were CD45RA-selected; the remaining cells were memory. Every subset had its genomic DNA shared out evenly among several immunoSEQ plates. Some clones are missing from TCRdb's copy, which holds only in-frame ones; the method was immunoSEQ multiplex PCR. The sample holds around 2,000,000 clones, about 95% seen once. This sample was taken from a study of shared clonotypes between healthy human individuals.

The sequencing input was naive CD4+ T cells sorted from blood. Subset described: CD45RA+ positively selected. The source of this sequence is a man aged 18-30 years in good health. The V and J genes are TRBV6-4 and TRBJ2-7; 9 bases line up with TRBD2. The CDR3 loop is CASSDGGETSGYEQYF. The CDR3, as DNA: TGTGCCAGCAGTGACGGGGGGGAGACTAGCGGTTACGAGCAGTACTTC.